This T cell receptor beta chain was obtained from a study of T cell responses to AZD1222 COVID-19 vaccine (dated by TCRdb to the early 2020s). Some background on the complete study: TCR sequencing covered 233 trial participants: approximately 200 given two doses of AZD1222 and 26 given two doses of MenACWY control vaccine. Trial participants were enrolled by age into 18-55, 56-69 and 70-plus year subgroups, with about 150, 27 and 61 TCR-sequenced participants respectively.

The time point label on this specimen signifies: about 28 days (+/-7) after the second vaccine dose. Because spike-specific TCR depth and breadth did not differ between the two schedules, AZD1222 recipients who got a second dose at roughly 4 weeks were pooled with those who got a second dose at roughly 12 weeks. Samples from vaccinated people were obtained from the UK trials COV001 and COV002, which included a single-blind randomized controlled phase 2/3 trial of AZD1222 (ChAdOx1 nCoV-19) in healthy adults. Trial participant PBMC samples were collected at day 0 and day 28 after the second dose for TCRbeta chain sequencing. A remark on this clone: Its antigen is still unknown. Qualities for individual bases were not recorded, and no much larger clone is one base off. The same CDR3 arises from other DNA sequences in this sample as well.

V has 3 bases trimmed and J has 7 bases trimmed; junction bases matching no gene number 5. The CDR3, from cysteine to phenylalanine, totals 13 residues. Kept here is only the CDR3 DNA, which spans 39 bases and is read in frame from base 1. Via the germline V gene, CDR1 is SQVTM and CDR2 ANQGSEA. Summary of the overall study and its limitations: CD4 TCRs associated with the vaccine covered the entire spike protein, and the dominant responses were in regions 160-218 and 743-854. Participants were mostly white British and included more females than males, and it was suggested by the authors that clonal diversity may have been underestimated. After two AZD1222 doses, both the breadth and the depth of spike-specific TCRs were significantly higher than at day 0 and than in MenACWY recipients. Because no day 14 peak-response samples were available, the repertoires could be characterized only after the peak T cell response. Conclusions about previously exposed vaccinees were limited because only five to seven AZD1222 recipients were SARS-CoV-2 seropositive at baseline. In the small 56-69-year group, the increase in depth fell short of significance, most likely because of low power. Reportedly, almost half of the unique spike-specific TCRs recognized epitopes lying outside the regions that are mutated in the B.1.351 and B.1.1.7 variants.

The CDR3 regions of human TCRbeta chains were subjected to immunosequencing. The authors' analysis ran thus. Repertoire TCRs were matched against a reference library of SARS-CoV-2-specific TCRs generated with the MIRA antigen-specificity platform. Breadth was defined as the fraction of unique TCRs that were SARS-CoV-2-associated. Depth was defined as the fraction of total T cells that were SARS-CoV-2-associated. Using the MIRA data, each spike-specific TCR was mapped to the spike region that the TCR reacts to and placed in a CD4 or CD8 class. Log10-transformed breadth and depth values were compared by one-way ANOVA with Sidak's multiple comparisons tests. TCRdb provides this immuneACCESS table in a form limited to in-frame rearrangements. Some clones are lacking; in checked studies, under half of them reflect an unresolved V gene, and why the rest are absent is not known. V and J calls plus clone size are reproduced from that table; the DNA served to infer D and trimming. The sample table shows around 150,000 clones, and around 93% are seen once. The ten most abundant clones make up roughly 7.1% of the sample.

The rearrangement combines TRBV29-1 with TRBJ2-1; TRBD1 aligns with 8 central bases. This sample comprised peripheral blood, obtained 28 days after the second AZD1222 dose. The TCR comes from an adult who received the AZD1222 COVID-19 vaccine. This receptor carries the CDR3 CSVEGTGGNEQFF. The nucleotide sequence is TGCAGCGTTGAGGGTACAGGGGGGAATGAGCAGTTCTTC.